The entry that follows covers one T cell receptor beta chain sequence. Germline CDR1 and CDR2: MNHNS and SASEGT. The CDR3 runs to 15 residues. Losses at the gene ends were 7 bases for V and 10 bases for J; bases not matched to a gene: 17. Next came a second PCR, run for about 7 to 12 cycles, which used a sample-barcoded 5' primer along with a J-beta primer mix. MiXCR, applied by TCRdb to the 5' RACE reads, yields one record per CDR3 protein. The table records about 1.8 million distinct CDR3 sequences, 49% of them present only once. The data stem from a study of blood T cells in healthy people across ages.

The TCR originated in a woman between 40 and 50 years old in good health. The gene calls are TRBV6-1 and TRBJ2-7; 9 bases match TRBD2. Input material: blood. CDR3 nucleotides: TGTGCCAGCACAGAGGCTCTAGCGGGGCAAGAGGCCCAGTACTTC. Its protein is CASTEALAGQEAQYF.